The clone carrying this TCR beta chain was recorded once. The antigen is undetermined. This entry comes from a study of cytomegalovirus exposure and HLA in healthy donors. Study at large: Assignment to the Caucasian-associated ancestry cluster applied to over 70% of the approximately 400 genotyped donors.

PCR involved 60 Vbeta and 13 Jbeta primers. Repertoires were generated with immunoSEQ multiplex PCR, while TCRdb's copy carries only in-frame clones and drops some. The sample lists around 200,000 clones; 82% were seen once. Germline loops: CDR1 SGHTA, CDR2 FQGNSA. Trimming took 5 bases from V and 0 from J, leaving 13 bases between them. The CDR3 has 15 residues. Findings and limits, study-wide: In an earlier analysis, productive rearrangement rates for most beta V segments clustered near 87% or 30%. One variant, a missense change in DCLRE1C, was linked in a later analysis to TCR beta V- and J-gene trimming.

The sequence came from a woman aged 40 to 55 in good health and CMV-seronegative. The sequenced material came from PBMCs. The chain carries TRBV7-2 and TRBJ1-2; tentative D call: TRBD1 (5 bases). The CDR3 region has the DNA TGTGCCAGCAGCCGATATCCAGGGCCTAACTATGGCTACACCTTC. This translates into CASSRYPGPNYGYTF.